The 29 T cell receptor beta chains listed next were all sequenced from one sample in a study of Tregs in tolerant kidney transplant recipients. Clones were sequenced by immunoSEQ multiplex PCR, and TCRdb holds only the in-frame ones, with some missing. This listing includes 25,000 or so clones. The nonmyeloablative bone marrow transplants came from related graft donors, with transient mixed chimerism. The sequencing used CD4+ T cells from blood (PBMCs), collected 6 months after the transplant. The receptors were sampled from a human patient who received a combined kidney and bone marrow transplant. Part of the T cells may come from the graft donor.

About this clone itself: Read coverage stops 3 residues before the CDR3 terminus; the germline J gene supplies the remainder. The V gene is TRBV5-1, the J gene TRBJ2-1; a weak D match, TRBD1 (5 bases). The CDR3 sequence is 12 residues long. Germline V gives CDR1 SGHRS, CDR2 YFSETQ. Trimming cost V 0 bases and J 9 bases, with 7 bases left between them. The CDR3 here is CASSLVRAEQFF. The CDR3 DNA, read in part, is TGCGCCAGCAGCTTGGTCAGGGCTGAG. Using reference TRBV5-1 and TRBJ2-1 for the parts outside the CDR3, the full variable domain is KAGVTQTPRYLIKTRGQQVTLSCSPISGHRSVSWYQQTPGQGLQFLFEYFSETQRNKGNFPGRFSGRQFSNSRSEMNVSTLELGDSALYLCASSLVRAEQFFGPGTRLTVL.

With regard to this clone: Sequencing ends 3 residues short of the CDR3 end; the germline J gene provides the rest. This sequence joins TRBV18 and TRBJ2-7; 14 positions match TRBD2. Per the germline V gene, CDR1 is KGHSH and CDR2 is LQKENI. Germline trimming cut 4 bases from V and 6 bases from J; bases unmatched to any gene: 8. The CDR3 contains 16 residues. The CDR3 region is CASSRGLAGEKGEQYF. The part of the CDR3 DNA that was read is TGTGCCAGCTCACGGGGACTAGCGGGAGAAAAGGGCGAG.

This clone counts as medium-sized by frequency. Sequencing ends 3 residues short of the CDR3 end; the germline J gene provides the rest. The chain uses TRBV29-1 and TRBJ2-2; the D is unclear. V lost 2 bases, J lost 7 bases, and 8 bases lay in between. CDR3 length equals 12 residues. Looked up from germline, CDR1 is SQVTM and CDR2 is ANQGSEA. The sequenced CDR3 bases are TGCAGCGTTGAAAAAGGCCTCGGGGAG. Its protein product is CSVEKGLGE. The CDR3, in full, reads CSVEKGLGELFF.

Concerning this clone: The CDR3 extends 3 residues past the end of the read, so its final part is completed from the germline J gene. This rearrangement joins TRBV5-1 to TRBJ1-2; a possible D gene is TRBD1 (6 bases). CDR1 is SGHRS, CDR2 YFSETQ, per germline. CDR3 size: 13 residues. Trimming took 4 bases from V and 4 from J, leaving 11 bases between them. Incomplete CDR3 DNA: TGCGCCAGCAGCCCCCGGACAGTCTATGGC. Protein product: CASSPRTVYG. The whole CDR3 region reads CASSPRTVYGYTF.

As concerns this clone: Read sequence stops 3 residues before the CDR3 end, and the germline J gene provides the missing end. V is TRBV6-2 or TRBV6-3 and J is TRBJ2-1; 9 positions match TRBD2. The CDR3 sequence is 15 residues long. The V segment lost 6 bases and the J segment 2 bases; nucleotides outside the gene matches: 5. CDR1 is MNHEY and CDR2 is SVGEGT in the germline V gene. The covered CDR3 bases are TGTGCCAGCAGCCGACTAGCGGCCGCCTACAATGAG. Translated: CASSRLAAAYNE. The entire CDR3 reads CASSRLAAAYNEQFF.

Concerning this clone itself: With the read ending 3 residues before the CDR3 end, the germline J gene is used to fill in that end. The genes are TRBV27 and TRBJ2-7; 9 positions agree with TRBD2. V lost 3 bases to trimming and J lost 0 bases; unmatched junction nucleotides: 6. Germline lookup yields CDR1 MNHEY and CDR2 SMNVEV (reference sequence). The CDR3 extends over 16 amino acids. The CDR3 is CASSFHPGLASYEQYF. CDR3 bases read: TGTGCCAGCAGTTTCCACCCGGGACTAGCCTCCTACGAG.

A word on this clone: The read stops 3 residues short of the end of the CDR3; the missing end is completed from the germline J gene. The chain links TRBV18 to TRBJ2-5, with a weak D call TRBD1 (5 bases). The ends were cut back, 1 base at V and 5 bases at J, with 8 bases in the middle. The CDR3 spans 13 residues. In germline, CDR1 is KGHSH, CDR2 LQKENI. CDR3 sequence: CASSPHAGETQYF. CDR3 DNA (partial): TGTGCCAGCTCACCACACGCAGGGGAGACC. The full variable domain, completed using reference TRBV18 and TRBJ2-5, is NAGVMQNPRHLVRRRGQEARLRCSPMKGHSHVYWYRQLPEEGLKFMVYLQKENIIDESGMPKERFSAEFPKEGPSILRIQQVVRGDSAAYFCASSPHAGETQYFGPGTRLLVL.

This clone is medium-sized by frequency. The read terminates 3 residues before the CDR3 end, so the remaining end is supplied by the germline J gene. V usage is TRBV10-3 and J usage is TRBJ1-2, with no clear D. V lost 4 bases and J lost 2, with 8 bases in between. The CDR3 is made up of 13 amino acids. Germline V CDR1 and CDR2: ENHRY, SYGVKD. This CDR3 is CAISGGENYGYTF. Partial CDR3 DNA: TGTGCCATCAGTGGCGGGGAAAACTATGGC.

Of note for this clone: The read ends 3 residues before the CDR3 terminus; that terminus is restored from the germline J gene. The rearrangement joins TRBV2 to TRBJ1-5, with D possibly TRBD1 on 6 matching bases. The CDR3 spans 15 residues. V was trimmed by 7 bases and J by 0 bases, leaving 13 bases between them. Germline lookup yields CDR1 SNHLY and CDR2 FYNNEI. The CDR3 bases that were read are TGTGCCAGCACTCAAGGACAGATTAGCAATCAGCCC. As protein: CASTQGQISNQP. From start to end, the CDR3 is CASTQGQISNQPQHF.

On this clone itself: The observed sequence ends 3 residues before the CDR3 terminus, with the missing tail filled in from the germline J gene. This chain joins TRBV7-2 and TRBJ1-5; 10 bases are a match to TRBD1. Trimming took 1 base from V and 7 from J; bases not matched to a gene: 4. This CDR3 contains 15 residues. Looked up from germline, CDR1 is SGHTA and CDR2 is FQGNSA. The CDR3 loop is CASSLGQGANQPQHF. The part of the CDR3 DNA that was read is TGTGCCAGCAGCTTAGGACAGGGGGCGAACCAGCCC.

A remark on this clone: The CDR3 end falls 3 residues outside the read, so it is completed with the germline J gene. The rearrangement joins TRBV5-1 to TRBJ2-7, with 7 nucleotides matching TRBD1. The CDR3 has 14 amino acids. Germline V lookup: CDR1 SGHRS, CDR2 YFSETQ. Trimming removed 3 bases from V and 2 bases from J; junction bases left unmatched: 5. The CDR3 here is CASSSRQGTYEQYF. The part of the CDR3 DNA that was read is TGCGCCAGCAGCTCTAGACAGGGCACCTACGAG.

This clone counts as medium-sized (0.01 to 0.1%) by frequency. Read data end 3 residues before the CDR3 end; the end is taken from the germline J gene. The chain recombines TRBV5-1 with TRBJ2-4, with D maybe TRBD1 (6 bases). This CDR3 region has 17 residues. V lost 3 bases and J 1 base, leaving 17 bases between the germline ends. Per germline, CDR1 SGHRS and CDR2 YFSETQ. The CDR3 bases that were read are TGCGCCAGCAGCTCAACTTCAGGGGTGAGGGCCAAAAACATT. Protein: CASSSTSGVRAKNI. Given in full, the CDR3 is CASSSTSGVRAKNIQYF. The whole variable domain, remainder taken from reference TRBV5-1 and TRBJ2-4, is KAGVTQTPRYLIKTRGQQVTLSCSPISGHRSVSWYQQTPGQGLQFLFEYFSETQRNKGNFPGRFSGRQFSNSRSEMNVSTLELGDSALYLCASSSTSGVRAKNIQYFGAGTRLSVL.

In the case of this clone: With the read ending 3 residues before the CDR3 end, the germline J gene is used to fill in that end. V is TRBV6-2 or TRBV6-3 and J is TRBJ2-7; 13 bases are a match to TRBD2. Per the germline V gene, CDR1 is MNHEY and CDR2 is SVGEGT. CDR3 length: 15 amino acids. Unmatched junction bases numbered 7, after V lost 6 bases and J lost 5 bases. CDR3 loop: CASSTSGRANHEQYF. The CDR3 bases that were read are TGTGCCAGCAGCACTAGCGGGAGGGCCAACCACGAG.

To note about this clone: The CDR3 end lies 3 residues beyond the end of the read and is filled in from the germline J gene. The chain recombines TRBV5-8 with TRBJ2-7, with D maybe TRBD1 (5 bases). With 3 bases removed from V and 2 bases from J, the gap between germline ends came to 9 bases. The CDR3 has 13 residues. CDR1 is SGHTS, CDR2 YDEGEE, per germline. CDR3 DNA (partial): TGTGCCAGCAGCTACTCAGGGACCTACGAG. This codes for CASSYSGTYE. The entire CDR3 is CASSYSGTYEQYF.

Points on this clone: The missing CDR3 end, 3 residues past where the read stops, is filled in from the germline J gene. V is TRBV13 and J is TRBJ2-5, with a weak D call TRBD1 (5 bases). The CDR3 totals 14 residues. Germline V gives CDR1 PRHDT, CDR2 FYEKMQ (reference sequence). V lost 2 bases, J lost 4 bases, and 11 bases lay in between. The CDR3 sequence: CASSLRYRGETQYF. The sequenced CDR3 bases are TGTGCCAGCAGCTTAAGGTATAGGGGAGAGACC. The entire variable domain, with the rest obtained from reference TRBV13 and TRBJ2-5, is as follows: AAGVIQSPRHLIKEKRETATLKCYPIPRHDTVYWYQQGPGQDPQFLISFYEKMQSDKGSIPDRFSAQQFSDYHSELNMSSLELGDSALYFCASSLRYRGETQYFGPGTRLLVL.

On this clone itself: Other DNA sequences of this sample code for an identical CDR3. Partial CDR3 DNA: TGTGCCAGCAGCCTGACTAGCGGATACTACGAG. This encodes CASSLTSGYYE. The whole CDR3 region reads CASSLTSGYYEQYF. This chain connects TRBV5-6 to TRBJ2-7; 9 positions agree with TRBD2. The read terminates 3 residues before the CDR3 end, so the remaining end is supplied by the germline J gene. V shed 4 bases and J 3 bases; nucleotides not matched to a gene: 5. The V gene's germline CDR1 is SGHDT and CDR2 YYEEEE. This CDR3 contains 14 residues.

The CDR3 spells CASSLPSSLTDTQYF. The sequenced CDR3 bases are TGTGCCAGCAGTTTACCCTCAAGCCTCACAGATACG. The chain is built from TRBV28 and TRBJ2-3; D ambiguous. The read finishes 3 residues shy of the CDR3 end, and the germline J gene is used to complete it. The CDR3 is made up of 15 amino acids. The germline CDR1 and CDR2 sequences are MDHEN and SYDVKM. V lost 2 bases and J 2 bases, leaving 11 bases between the germline ends. Full variable domain (remainder filled in from reference TRBV28 and TRBJ2-3): DVKVTQSSRYLVKRTGEKVFLECVQDMDHENMFWYRQDPGLGLRLIYFSYDVKMKEKGDIPEGYSVSREKKERFSLILESASTNQTSMYLCASSLPSSLTDTQYFGPGTRLTVL.

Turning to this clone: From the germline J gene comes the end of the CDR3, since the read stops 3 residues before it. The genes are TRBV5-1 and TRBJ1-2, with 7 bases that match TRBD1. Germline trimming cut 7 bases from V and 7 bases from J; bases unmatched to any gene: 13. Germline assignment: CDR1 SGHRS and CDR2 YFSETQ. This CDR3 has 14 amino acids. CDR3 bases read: TGCGCCAGCGGAGAACAGGGGCCCGGGAGTGGC. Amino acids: CASGEQGPGSG. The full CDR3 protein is CASGEQGPGSGYTF.

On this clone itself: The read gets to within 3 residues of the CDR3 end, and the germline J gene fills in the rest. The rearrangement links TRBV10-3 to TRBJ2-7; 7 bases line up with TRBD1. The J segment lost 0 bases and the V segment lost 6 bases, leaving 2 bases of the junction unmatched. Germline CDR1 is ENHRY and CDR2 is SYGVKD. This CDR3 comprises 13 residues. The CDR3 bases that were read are TGTGCCATCAGCCGGGACAGCTCCTACGAG. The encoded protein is CAISRDSSYE. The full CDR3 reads CAISRDSSYEQYF.

Partial CDR3 DNA: TGCAGCGGAAGACTGGTCTTAGGCACAGATACG. Amino acid sequence: CSGRLVLGTDT. Given in full, the CDR3 is CSGRLVLGTDTQYF. The rearrangement links TRBV29-1 to TRBJ2-3, with D unresolved. The read terminates 3 residues before the CDR3 end, so the remaining end is supplied by the germline J gene. Per germline, CDR1 SQVTM and CDR2 ANQGSEA. The CDR3 runs 14 residues. Trimming removed 7 bases at V and 1 base at J, with 15 bases between.

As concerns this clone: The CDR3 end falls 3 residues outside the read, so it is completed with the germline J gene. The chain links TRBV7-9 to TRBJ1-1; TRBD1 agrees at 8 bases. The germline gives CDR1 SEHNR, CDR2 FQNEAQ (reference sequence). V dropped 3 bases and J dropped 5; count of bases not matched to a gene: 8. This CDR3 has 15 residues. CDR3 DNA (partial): TGTGCCAGCAGCTTCACAGGGGGTCGGAGGACTGAA. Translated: CASSFTGGRRTE. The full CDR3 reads CASSFTGGRRTEAFF.

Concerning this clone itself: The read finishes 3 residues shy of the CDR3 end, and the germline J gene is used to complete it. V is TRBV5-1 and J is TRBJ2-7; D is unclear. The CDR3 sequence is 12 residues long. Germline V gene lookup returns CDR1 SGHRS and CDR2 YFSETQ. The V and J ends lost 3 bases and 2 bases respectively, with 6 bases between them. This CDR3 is CASSSYAYEQYF. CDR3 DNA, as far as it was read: TGCGCCAGCAGCTCGTATGCCTACGAG.

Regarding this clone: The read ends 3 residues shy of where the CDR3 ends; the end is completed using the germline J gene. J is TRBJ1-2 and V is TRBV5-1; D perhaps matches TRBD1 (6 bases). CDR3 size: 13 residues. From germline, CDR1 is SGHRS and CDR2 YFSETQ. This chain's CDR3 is CASSLRGGRGYTF. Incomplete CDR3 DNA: TGCGCCAGCAGCTTGAGGGGGGGCCGGGGC. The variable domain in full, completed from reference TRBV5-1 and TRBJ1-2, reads KAGVTQTPRYLIKTRGQQVTLSCSPISGHRSVSWYQQTPGQGLQFLFEYFSETQRNKGNFPGRFSGRQFSNSRSEMNVSTLELGDSALYLCASSLRGGRGYTFGSGTRLTVV.

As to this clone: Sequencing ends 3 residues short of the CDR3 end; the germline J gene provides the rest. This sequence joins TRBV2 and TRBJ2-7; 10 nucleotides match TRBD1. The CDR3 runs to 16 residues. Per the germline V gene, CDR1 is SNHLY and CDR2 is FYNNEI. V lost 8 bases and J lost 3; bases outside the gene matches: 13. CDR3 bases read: TGTGCCAGCGGGACTCCGAGGGACAGGGGCAACTACGAG. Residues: CASGTPRDRGNYE. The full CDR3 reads CASGTPRDRGNYEQYF. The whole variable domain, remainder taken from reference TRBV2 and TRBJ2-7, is EPEVTQTPSHQVTQMGQEVILRCVPISNHLYFYWYRQILGQKVEFLVSFYNNEISEKSEIFDDQFSVERPDGSNFTLKIRSTKLEDSAMYFCASGTPRDRGNYEQYFGPGTRLTVT.

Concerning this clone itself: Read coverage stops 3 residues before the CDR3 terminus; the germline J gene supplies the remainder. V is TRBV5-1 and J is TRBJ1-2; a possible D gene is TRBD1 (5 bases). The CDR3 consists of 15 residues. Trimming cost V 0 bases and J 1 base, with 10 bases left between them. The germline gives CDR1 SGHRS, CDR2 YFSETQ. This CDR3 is CASSLGTGVNYGYTF. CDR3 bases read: TGCGCCAGCAGCTTGGGTACAGGCGTTAACTATGGC. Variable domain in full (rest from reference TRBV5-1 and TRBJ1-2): KAGVTQTPRYLIKTRGQQVTLSCSPISGHRSVSWYQQTPGQGLQFLFEYFSETQRNKGNFPGRFSGRQFSNSRSEMNVSTLELGDSALYLCASSLGTGVNYGYTFGSGTRLTVV.

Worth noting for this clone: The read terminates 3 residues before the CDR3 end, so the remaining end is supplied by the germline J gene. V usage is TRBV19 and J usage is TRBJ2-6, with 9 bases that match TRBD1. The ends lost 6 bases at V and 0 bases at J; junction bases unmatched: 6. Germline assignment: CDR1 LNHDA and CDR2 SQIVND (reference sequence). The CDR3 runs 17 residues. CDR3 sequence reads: CASRRTGDPSGANVLTF. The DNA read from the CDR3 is TGTGCCAGTAGGAGGACAGGGGACCCCTCTGGGGCCAACGTC.

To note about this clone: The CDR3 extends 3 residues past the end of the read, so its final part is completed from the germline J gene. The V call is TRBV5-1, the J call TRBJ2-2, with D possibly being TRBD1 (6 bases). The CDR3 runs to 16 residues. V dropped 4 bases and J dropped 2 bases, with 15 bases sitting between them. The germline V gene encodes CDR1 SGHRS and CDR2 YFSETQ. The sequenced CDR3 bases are TGCGCCAGCAGCCGGAGATCGGACAGAAACACCGGGGAG. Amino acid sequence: CASSRRSDRNTGE. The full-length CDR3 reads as CASSRRSDRNTGELFF.

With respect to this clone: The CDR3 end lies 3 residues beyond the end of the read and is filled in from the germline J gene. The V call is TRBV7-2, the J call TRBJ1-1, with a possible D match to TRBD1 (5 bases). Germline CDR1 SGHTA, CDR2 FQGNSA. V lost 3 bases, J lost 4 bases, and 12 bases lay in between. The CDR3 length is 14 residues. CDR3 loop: CASSFLGGGTEAFF. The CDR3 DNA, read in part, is TGTGCCAGCAGCTTTCTGGGGGGTGGCACTGAA.

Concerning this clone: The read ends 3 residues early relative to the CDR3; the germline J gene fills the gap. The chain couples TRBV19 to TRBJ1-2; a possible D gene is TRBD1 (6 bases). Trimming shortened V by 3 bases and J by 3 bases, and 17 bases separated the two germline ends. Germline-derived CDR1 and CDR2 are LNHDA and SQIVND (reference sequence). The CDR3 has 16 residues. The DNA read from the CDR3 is TGTGCCAGTAGTATGGGGGCAGGCTTACCCCACTATGGC. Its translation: CASSMGAGLPHYG. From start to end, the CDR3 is CASSMGAGLPHYGYTF. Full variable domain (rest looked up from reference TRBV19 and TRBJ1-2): DGGITQSPKYLFRKEGQNVTLSCEQNLNHDAMYWYRQDPGQGLRLIYYSQIVNDFQKGDIAEGYSVSREKKESFPLTVTSAQKNPTAFYLCASSMGAGLPHYGYTFGSGTRLTVV.